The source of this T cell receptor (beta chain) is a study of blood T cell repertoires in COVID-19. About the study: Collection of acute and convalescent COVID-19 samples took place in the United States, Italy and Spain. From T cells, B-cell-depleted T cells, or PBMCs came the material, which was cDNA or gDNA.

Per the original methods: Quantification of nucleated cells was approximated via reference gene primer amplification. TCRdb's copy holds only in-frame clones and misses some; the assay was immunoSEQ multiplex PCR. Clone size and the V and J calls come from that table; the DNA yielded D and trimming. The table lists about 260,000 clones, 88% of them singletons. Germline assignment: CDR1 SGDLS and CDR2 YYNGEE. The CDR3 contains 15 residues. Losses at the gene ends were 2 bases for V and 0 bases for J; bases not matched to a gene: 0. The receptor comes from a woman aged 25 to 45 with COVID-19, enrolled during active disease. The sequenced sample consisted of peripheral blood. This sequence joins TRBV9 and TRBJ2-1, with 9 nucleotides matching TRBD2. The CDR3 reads CASSVSGSSYNEQFF. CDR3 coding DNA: TGTGCCAGCAGCGTTAGCGGGAGCTCCTACAATGAGCAGTTCTTC. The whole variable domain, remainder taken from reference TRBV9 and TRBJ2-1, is DSGVTQTPKHLITATGQRVTLRCSPRSGDLSVYWYQQSLDQGLQFLIQYYNGEERAKGNILERFSAQQFPDLHSELNLSSLELGDSALYFCASSVSGSSYNEQFFGPGTRLTVL.